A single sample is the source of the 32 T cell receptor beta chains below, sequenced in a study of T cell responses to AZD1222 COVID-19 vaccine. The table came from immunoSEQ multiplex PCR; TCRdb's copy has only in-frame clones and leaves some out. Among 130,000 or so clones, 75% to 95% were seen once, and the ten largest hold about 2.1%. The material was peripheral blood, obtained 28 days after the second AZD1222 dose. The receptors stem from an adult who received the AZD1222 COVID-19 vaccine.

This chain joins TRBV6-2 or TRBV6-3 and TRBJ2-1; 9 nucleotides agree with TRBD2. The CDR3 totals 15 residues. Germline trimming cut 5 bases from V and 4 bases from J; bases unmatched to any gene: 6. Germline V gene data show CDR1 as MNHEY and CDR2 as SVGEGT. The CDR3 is CASSAGTSPYNEQFF. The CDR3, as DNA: TGTGCCAGCAGTGCCGGGACTAGCCCTTACAATGAGCAGTTCTTC.

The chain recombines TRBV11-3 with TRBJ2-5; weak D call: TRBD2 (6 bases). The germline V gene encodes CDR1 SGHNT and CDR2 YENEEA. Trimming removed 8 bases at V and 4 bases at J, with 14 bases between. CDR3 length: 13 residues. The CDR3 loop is CASGFTGRETQYF. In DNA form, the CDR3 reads TGTGCCAGCGGTTTTACCGGGAGAGAGACCCAGTACTTC.

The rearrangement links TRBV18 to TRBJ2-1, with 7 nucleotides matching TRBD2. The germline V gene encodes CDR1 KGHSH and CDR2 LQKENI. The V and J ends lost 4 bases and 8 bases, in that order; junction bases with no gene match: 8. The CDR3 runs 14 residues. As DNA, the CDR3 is TGTGCCAGCTCACAGCGGGACTACCTCTATGAGCAGTTCTTC. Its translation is CASSQRDYLYEQFF.

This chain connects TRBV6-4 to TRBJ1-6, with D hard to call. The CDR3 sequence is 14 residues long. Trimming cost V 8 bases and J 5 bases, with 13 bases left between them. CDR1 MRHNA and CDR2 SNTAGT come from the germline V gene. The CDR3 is CASRSSTNNSPLHF. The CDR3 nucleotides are TGTGCCAGCCGCAGCTCGACTAATAATTCACCCCTCCACTTT.

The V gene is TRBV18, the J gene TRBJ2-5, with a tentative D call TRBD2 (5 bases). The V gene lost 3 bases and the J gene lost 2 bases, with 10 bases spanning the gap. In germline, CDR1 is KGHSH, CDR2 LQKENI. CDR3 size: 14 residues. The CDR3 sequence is CASSPSWRQETQYF. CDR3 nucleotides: TGTGCCAGCTCACCGAGTTGGAGGCAAGAGACCCAGTACTTC.

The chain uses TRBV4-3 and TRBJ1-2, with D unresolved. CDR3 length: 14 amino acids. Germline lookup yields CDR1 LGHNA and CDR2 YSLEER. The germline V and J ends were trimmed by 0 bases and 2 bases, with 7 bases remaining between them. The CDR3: CASSQDKQNYGYTF. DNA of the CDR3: TGCGCCAGCAGCCAAGATAAACAGAACTATGGCTACACCTTC.

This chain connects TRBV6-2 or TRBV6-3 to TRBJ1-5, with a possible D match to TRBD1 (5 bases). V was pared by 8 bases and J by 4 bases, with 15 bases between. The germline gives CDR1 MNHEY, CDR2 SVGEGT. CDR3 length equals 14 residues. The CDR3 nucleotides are TGTGCCAGCCGCTACTCAGGGTGGAATCAGCCCCAGCATTTT. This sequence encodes CASRYSGWNQPQHF.

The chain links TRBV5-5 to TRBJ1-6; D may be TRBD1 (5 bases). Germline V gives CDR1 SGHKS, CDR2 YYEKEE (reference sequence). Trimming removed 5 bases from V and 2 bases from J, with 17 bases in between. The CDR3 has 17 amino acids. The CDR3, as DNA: TGTGCCAGCAGTATATCGGGGGAAAGGCCCTATAATTCACCCCTCCACTTT. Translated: CASSISGERPYNSPLHF. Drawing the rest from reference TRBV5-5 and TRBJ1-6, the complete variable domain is DAGVTQSPTHLIKTRGQQVTLRCSPISGHKSVSWYQQVLGQGPQFIFQYYEKEERGRGNFPDRFSARQFPNYSSELNVNALLLGDSALYLCASSISGERPYNSPLHFGNGTRLTVT.

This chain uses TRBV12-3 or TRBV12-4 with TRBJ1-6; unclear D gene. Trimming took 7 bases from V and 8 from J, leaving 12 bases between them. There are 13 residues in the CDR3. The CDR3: CASTSGHHSPLHF. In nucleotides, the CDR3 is TGTGCCAGCACTTCGGGCCATCATTCACCCCTCCACTTT.

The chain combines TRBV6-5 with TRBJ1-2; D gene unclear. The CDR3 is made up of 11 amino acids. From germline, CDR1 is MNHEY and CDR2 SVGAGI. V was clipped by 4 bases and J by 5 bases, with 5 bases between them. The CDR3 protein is CASSSPYGYTF. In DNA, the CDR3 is TGTGCCAGCAGTTCCCCTTATGGCTACACCTTC.

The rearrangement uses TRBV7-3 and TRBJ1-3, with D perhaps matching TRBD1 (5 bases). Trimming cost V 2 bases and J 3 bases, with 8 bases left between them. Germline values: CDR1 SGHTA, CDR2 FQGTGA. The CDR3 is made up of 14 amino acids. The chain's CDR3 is CASSLGAGGNTIYF. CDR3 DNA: TGTGCCAGCAGCTTAGGGGCTGGTGGAAACACCATATATTTT.

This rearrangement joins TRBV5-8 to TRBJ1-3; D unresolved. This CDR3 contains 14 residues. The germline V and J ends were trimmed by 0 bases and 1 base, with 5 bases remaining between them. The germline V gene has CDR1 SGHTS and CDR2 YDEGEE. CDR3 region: CASSLEGSGNTIYF. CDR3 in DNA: TGTGCCAGCAGCTTGGAGGGATCTGGAAACACCATATATTTT.

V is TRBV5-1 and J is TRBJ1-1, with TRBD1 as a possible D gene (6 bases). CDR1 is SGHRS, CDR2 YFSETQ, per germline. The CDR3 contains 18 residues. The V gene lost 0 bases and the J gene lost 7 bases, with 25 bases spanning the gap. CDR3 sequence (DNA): TGCGCCAGCAGCTTGGTATGGGGGGCGGGTCGGTTCTCCATTGAAGCTTTCTTT. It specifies CASSLVWGAGRFSIEAFF.

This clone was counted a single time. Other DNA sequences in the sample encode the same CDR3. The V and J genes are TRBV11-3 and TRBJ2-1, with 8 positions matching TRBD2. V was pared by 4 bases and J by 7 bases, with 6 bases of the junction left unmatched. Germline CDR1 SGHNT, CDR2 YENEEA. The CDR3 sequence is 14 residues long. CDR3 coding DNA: TGTGCCAGCAGCTCCGGACTAGCTTATAATGAGCAGTTCTTC. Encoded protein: CASSSGLAYNEQFF.

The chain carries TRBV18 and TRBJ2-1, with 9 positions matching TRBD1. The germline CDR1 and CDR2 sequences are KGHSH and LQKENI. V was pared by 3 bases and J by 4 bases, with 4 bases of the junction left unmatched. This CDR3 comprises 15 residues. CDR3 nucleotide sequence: TGTGCCAGCTCACCCGGGACAGGGAATTACAATGAGCAGTTCTTC. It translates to CASSPGTGNYNEQFF.

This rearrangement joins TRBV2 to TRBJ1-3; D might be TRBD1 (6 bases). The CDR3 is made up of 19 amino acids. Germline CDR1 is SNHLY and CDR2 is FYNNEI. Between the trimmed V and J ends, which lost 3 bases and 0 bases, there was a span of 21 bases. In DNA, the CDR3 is TGTGCCAGCAGTGAGGGGGCAGCGACAAGGGCTTACTCTGGAAACACCATATATTTT. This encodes CASSEGAATRAYSGNTIYF.

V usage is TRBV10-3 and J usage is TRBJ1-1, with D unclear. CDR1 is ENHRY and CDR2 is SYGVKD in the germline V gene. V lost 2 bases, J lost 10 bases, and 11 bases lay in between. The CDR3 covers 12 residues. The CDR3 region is CAISESPDRAFF. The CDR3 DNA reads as TGTGCCATCAGTGAGAGCCCTGACCGAGCTTTCTTT.

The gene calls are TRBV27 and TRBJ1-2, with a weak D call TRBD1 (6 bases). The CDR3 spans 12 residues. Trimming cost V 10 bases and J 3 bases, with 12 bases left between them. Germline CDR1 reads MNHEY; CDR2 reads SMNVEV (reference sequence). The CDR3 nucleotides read TGTGCCACGGGGGGGCGCTACTATGGCTACACCTTC. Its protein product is CATGGRYYGYTF.

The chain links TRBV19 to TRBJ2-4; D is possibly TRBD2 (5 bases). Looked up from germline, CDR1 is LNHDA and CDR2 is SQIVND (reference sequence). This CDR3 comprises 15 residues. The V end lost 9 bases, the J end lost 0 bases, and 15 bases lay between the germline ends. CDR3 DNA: TGTGCCAGCGCTAGGACTGCTCTAGCCAAAAACATTCAGTACTTC. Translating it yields CASARTALAKNIQYF.

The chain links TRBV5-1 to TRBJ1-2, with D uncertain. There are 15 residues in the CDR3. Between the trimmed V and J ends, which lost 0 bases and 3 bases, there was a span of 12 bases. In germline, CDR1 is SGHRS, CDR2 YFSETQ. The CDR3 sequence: CASSLGFAADYGYTF. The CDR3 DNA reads TGCGCCAGCAGCTTGGGGTTCGCGGCAGACTATGGCTACACCTTC.

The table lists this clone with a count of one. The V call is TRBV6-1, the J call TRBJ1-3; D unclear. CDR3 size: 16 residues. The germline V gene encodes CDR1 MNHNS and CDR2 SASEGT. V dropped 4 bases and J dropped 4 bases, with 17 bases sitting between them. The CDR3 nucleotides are TGTGCCAGCAGTGTGAGCGAGGCGGAGAGGGGAAACACCATATATTTT. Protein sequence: CASSVSEAERGNTIYF.

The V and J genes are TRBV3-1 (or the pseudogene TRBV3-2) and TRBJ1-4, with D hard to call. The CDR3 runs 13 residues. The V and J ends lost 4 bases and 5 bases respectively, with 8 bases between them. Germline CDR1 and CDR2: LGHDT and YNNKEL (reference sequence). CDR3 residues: CASSPTVNEKLFF. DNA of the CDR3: TGTGCCAGCAGCCCGACGGTGAATGAAAAACTGTTTTTT.

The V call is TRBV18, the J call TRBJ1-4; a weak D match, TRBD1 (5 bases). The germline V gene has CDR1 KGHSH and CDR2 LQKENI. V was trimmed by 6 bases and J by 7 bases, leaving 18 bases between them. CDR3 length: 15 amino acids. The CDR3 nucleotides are TGTGCCAGCTCCCGGCCCGGGACGGAGTCTGAAAAACTGTTTTTT. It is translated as CASSRPGTESEKLFF.

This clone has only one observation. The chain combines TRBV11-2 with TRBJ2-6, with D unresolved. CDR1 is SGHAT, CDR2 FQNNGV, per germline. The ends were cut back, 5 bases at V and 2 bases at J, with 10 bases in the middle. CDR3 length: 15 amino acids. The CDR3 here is CASSQTQAGANVLTF. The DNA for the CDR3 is TGTGCCAGCAGCCAGACTCAGGCTGGGGCCAACGTCCTGACTTTC.

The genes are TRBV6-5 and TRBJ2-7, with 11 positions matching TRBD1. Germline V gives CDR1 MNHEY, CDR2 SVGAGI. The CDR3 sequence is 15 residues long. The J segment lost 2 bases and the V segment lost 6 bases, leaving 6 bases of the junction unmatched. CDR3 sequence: CASSSPGQGAYEQYF. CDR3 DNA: TGTGCCAGCAGCTCCCCGGGACAGGGGGCCTACGAGCAGTACTTC.

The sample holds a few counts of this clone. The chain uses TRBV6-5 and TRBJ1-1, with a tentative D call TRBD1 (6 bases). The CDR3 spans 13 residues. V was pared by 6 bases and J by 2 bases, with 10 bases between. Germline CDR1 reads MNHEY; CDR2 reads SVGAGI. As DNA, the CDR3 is TGTGCCAGCAGATCACAGGGTAACACTGAAGCTTTCTTT. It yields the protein CASRSQGNTEAFF.

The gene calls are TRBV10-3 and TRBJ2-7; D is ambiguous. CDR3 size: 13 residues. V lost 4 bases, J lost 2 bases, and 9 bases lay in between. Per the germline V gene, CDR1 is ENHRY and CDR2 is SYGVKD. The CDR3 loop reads CAISAPGTYEQYV. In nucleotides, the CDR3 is TGTGCCATCAGTGCCCCAGGTACCTACGAGCAGTACGTC.

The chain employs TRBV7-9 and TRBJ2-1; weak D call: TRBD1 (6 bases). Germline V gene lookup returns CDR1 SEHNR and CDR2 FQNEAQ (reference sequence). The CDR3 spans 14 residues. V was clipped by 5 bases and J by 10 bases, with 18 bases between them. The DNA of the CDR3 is TGTGCCAGCAGCCCGAATACAGGGCGAGGGGAGCAGTTCTTC. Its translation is CASSPNTGRGEQFF. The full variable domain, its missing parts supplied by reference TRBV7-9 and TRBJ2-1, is DTGVSQNPRHKITKRGQNVTFRCDPISEHNRLYWYRQTLGQGPEFLTYFQNEAQLEKSRLLSDRFSAERPKGSFSTLEIQRTEQGDSAMYLCASSPNTGRGEQFFGPGTRLTVL.

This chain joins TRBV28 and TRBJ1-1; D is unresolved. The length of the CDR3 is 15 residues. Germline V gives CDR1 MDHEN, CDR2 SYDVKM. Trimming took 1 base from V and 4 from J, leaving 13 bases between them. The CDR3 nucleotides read TGTGCCAGCAGTTTATTAACGCTGAGGAGCACTGAAGCTTTCTTT. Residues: CASSLLTLRSTEAFF.

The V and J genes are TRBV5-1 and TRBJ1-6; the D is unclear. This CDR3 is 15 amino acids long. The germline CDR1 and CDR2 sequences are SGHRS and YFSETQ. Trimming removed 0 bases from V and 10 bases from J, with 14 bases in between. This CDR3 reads CASSLEGGPGSPLHF. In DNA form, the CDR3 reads TGCGCCAGCAGCTTGGAGGGAGGGCCAGGATCACCCCTCCACTTT.

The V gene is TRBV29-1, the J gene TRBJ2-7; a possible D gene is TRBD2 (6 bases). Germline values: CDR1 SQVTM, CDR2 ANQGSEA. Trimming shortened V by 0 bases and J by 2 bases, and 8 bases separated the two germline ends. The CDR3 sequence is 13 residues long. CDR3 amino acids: CSVEEAGTYEQYV. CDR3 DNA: TGCAGCGTTGAAGAGGCGGGGACCTACGAGCAGTACGTC.

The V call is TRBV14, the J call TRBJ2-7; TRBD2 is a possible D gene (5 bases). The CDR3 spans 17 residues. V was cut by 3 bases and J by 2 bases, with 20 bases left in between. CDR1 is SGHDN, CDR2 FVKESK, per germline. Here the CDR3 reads CASSQTVGLALTYEQYF. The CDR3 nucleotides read TGTGCCAGCAGCCAGACCGTCGGGCTAGCCTTAACCTACGAGCAGTACTTC.